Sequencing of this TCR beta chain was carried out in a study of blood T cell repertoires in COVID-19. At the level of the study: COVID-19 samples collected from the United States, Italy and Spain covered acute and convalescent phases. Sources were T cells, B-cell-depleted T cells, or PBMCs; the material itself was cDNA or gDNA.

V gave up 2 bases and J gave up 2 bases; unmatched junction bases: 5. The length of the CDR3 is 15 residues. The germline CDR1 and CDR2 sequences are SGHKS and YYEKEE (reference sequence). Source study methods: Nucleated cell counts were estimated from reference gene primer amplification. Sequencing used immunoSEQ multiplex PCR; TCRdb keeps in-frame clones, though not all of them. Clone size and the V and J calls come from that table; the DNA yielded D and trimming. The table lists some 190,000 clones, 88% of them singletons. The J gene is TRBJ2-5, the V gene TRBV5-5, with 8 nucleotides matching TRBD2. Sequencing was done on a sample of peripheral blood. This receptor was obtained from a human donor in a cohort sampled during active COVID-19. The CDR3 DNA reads TGTGCCAGCAGCTTCAGCGGGGGAACTCAAGAGACCCAGTACTTC. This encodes CASSFSGGTQETQYF.